Sequencing of this T cell receptor (beta chain) was carried out in a study of cytomegalovirus exposure and HLA in healthy donors. Details on this clone: Its antigen is still unknown.

Primers: 60 Vbeta forward and 13 Jbeta reverse. Assay: immunoSEQ multiplex PCR; the TCRdb copy retains only in-frame clones and omits some. This sample lists some 120,000 clones; its ten largest clones have roughly 2%. V lost 0 bases to trimming and J lost 2 bases; unmatched junction nucleotides: 11. CDR1 is SGHRS, CDR2 YFSETQ, per germline. The length of the CDR3 is 18 residues. General study findings and limits: In a later analysis, compared with equally common non-associated chains, HLA-associated beta chains were more expanded. As was reported, the HLA-A and HLA-B alleles of most subjects were accurately predicted from TCR beta sequences.

This TCR was recovered from a woman aged 55-69 years in good health and CMV-seronegative. V is TRBV5-1 and J is TRBJ2-7, with 10 bases fitting TRBD2. Source material: PBMCs. The CDR3 DNA sequence: TGCGCCAGCAGCTTGGGTAGTAGCGGGGGGCGATCGGCCTACGAGCAGTACTTC. This translates into CASSLGSSGGRSAYEQYF.